The 26 T cell receptor beta chains given below trace back to one sample, sequenced in a study of T cell repertoires in cytomegalovirus infection. No antigens are known for them. MiXCR was run by TCRdb on the reads, yielding one entry per CDR3 protein. Of approximately 350,000 distinct CDR3 sequences listed, around a third are singletons. This specimen was cultured PBMCs, taken from culture after CMV antigen stimulation. The receptors derive from a human donor in good health (CMV status not recorded). Some clones in this sample may be carry-over from other donors' samples.

This clonotype was seen ten or more times. The J gene is TRBJ2-3, the V gene TRBV4-3, with TRBD2 matching 12 bases. J lost 8 bases, V lost 0 bases, and 6 bases had no gene match. CDR1 is LGHNA and CDR2 is YSLEER in the germline V gene. The CDR3 runs 16 residues. CDR3 DNA: TGCGCCAGCAGCCAAGATAGTCTAGCGGGAGGGGGTACGCAGTATTTT. Translated: CASSQDSLAGGGTQYF.

This clonotype has only a few counts. The CDR3 is CASSLESNRGAFF. DNA of the CDR3: TGTGCCAGCAGCTTAGAGTCGAACAGGGGCGCTTTCTTT. This sequence joins TRBV11-3 and TRBJ1-1, with 7 bases identical to TRBD1. Germline assignment: CDR1 SGHNT and CDR2 YENEEA. J was trimmed by 11 bases and V by 0 bases; bases with no gene match: 6. The CDR3 is 13 amino acids.

J is TRBJ2-5 and V is TRBV7-2; possibly TRBD1 for D (6 bases). The CDR3 covers 15 residues. Germline V gives CDR1 SGHTA, CDR2 FQGNSA. Trimming removed 1 base at V and 3 bases at J, with 12 bases between. The CDR3 nucleotides read TGTGCCAGCAGCTTAGGAGGGGGATATGAAGAGACCCAGTACTTC. This sequence encodes CASSLGGGYEETQYF.

Only a few counts were recorded for this clonotype. V and J are TRBV7-2 and TRBJ2-1; D ambiguous. Trimming stripped 5 bases from V and 1 base from J, with 9 bases between. The CDR3 has 14 residues. Germline V gene data show CDR1 as SGHTA and CDR2 as FQGNSA. CDR3 loop: CASSKTSSYNEQFF. The CDR3 DNA is TGTGCCAGCAGCAAGACCAGTTCCTACAATGAGCAGTTCTTC.

This clonotype has just a few counts. This chain links TRBV28 with TRBJ1-6; possible D gene TRBD1, 5 bases. Germline assignment: CDR1 MDHEN and CDR2 SYDVKM. V was cut by 5 bases and J by 9 bases, with 17 bases left in between. CDR3 size: 15 residues. The chain's CDR3 is CASSPPGTQASPLHF. CDR3 coding DNA: TGTGCCAGCAGTCCTCCAGGGACCCAGGCTTCACCCCTCCACTTT.

This clonotype was detected a few times. The rearrangement uses TRBV18 and TRBJ1-3; D remains ambiguous. Germline V gives CDR1 KGHSH, CDR2 LQKENI. V lost 3 bases, J lost 0 bases, and 9 bases lay in between. The CDR3 contains 15 residues. CDR3 nucleotide sequence: TGTGCCAGCTCACCGGGAACAAACTCTGGAAACACCATATATTTT. Its protein product is CASSPGTNSGNTIYF.

The chain uses TRBV7-6 and TRBJ2-3, with D possibly TRBD1 on 5 matching bases. The CDR3 covers 14 residues. Germline CDR1 reads SGHVS; CDR2 reads FNYEAQ. V was pared by 4 bases and J by 6 bases, with 14 bases between. This chain's CDR3 is CASSSRQSWDTQYF. The DNA for the CDR3 is TGTGCCAGCAGCTCGAGACAGTCCTGGGATACGCAGTATTTT.

This rearrangement joins TRBV4-1 to TRBJ2-1, with 16 bases that match TRBD2. The CDR3 extends over 18 amino acids. In germline, CDR1 is MGHRA, CDR2 YSYEKL. V shed 3 bases and J 4 bases; nucleotides not matched to a gene: 6. The CDR3 nucleotides read TGCGCCAGCAGCCACCCGGGACTAGCGGGAGGGACATACAATGAGCAGTTCTTC. This codes for CASSHPGLAGGTYNEQFF.

This clonotype was detected a few times. V and J are TRBV7-2 and TRBJ2-5; D might be TRBD2 (6 bases). V was trimmed by 3 bases and J by 4 bases, leaving 9 bases between them. The CDR3 length is 13 residues. Germline CDR1 SGHTA, CDR2 FQGNSA. CDR3 region: CASSLIGGETQYF. The CDR3 bases are TGTGCCAGCAGCTTGATCGGGGGAGAGACCCAGTACTTC.

The chain is built from TRBV28 and TRBJ1-2, with a weak D call TRBD1 (5 bases). Germline-derived CDR1 and CDR2 are MDHEN and SYDVKM. Trimming took 3 bases from V and 7 from J, leaving 12 bases between them. The CDR3 sequence is 13 residues long. This CDR3 reads CASSLAGPGGYTF. The CDR3 nucleotides read TGTGCCAGCAGTTTGGCAGGGCCGGGTGGCTACACCTTC.

This clonotype was seen at least ten times. V usage is TRBV7-8 and J usage is TRBJ2-6; maybe TRBD1 (5 bases). The CDR3 consists of 17 residues. Deletions cut 4 bases from V and 0 bases from J, with 13 bases between. Germline V lookup: CDR1 SGHVS, CDR2 FQNEAQ. This chain's CDR3 is CASSSRQMSSGANVLTF. The CDR3 DNA is TGTGCCAGCAGCTCACGACAGATGAGCTCTGGGGCCAACGTCCTGACTTTC.

V gene TRBV5-4 combines with J gene TRBJ2-7; 10 nucleotides agree with TRBD2. The trim removed 4 bases at V and 6 bases at J, leaving 13 bases unmatched. CDR3 length: 16 amino acids. The germline CDR1 and CDR2 sequences are SGHNT and YYREEE (reference sequence). This CDR3 reads CASSKALAGVDGEQYF. The CDR3 DNA reads TGTGCCAGCAGCAAGGCGCTAGCGGGAGTTGACGGCGAGCAGTACTTC.

This clonotype appeared a single time. The genes are TRBV15 and TRBJ2-3; 10 nucleotides agree with TRBD2. The ends lost 0 bases at V and 0 bases at J; junction bases unmatched: 3. The CDR3 runs to 17 residues. Germline CDR1 and CDR2: LNHNV and YYDKDF (reference sequence). In nucleotides, the CDR3 is TGTGCCACCAGCAGAGAGGCGACTAGCGGGAGCACAGATACGCAGTATTTT. Translation gives CATSREATSGSTDTQYF.

The chain combines TRBV15 with TRBJ1-5; tentatively, D is TRBD1 (5 bases). This CDR3 spans 13 amino acids. V lost 0 bases and J lost 7, with 7 bases in between. Germline V gene lookup returns CDR1 LNHNV and CDR2 YYDKDF (reference sequence). DNA for the CDR3: TGTGCCACCAGCAGAGATTGGGACCAGCCCCAGCATTTT. Its translation is CATSRDWDQPQHF.

CDR3 bases: TGTGCCAGCACCTCCACCCGGACTAGCAGCGAGCAGTACTTC. It translates to CASTSTRTSSEQYF. The V gene is TRBV7-4, the J gene TRBJ2-7, with 8 bases aligning to TRBD2. CDR3 length equals 14 residues. Trimming at V came to 7 bases and at J to 6 bases, leaving 11 bases not matched to a gene. Germline V gene sequence: CDR1 SGHVT, CDR2 SQSDAQ.

This clonotype has more than one count but fewer than ten. The chain links TRBV28 to TRBJ1-2; 11 nucleotides line up with TRBD1. The CDR3 is 15 amino acids. CDR1 is MDHEN and CDR2 is SYDVKM in the germline V gene. With V trimmed by 1 base and J by 8 bases, 6 bases remained unmatched. The CDR3 is CASSLFGQGAGGYTF. The CDR3 DNA sequence: TGTGCCAGCAGTTTATTCGGACAGGGGGCCGGGGGCTACACCTTC.

This clonotype was seen only a few times. This chain links TRBV28 with TRBJ2-3; D may match TRBD1 or TRBD2 (6 bases each). Germline V CDR1 and CDR2: MDHEN, SYDVKM. V gave up 5 bases and J gave up 2 bases, with 17 bases separating them. The CDR3 covers 16 residues. The CDR3 loop reads CASSPRGRGDTDTQYF. The CDR3 DNA reads as TGTGCCAGCAGTCCCCGGGGGCGTGGGGACACAGATACGCAGTATTTT.

This clonotype has a handful of counts. CDR3 sequence (DNA): TGTGCCAGCACCCGGGACAGGGCAAGAGCTGGTGAAAAACTGTTTTTT. The encoded protein is CASTRDRARAGEKLFF. The rearrangement joins TRBV2 to TRBJ1-4, with 9 positions matching TRBD1. The CDR3 loop spans 16 amino acids. The junction had 13 bases not matched to a gene; V was cut back by 7 bases and J by 7 bases. CDR1 SNHLY and CDR2 FYNNEI come from the germline V gene.

In nucleotides, the CDR3 is TGCGCCAGCAGCTTGGACAGGGTGGTATACACTGAAGCTTTCTTT. Translating it yields CASSLDRVVYTEAFF. The chain combines TRBV5-1 with TRBJ1-1; a weak D match, TRBD1 (6 bases). V was cut by 0 bases and J by 3 bases, with 12 bases left in between. Germline V gene sequence: CDR1 SGHRS, CDR2 YFSETQ. The CDR3 length is 15 residues.

The chain carries TRBV2 and TRBJ2-2; TRBD2 might be the D (6 bases). CDR1 SNHLY and CDR2 FYNNEI come from the germline V gene. This CDR3 region has 14 residues. The V gene lost 7 bases and the J gene lost 2 bases, with 11 bases spanning the gap. CDR3 residues: CASTGRDNTGELFF. Here the CDR3 DNA reads TGTGCCAGCACAGGGCGGGATAACACCGGGGAGCTGTTTTTT.

This clonotype was recorded a few times. The chain is built from TRBV5-6 and TRBJ1-5; 12 bases are shared with TRBD1. V trimming: 1 base; J trimming: 1 base; junction bases outside the gene matches: 3. This CDR3 contains 17 residues. Germline CDR1 SGHDT, CDR2 YYEEEE. The CDR3 nucleotides read TGTGCCAGCAGCTTGTGGGACAGGGGGCCGAGCAATCAGCCCCAGCATTTT. Protein product: CASSLWDRGPSNQPQHF.

The V call is TRBV6-5, the J call TRBJ1-1; D gene unclear. This CDR3 is 14 amino acids long. V lost 1 base, J lost 5 bases, and 11 bases lay in between. In germline, CDR1 is MNHEY, CDR2 SVGAGI. For the CDR3, the DNA is TGTGCCAGCAGTTACTTAGGCGGGAAGACTGAAGCTTTCTTT. It codes for CASSYLGGKTEAFF.

The V and J genes are TRBV20-1 and TRBJ1-5; no definite D call. V lost 3 bases to trimming and J lost 3 bases, with 12 bases between them. CDR1 DFQATT and CDR2 SNEGSKA come from the germline V gene (reference sequence). This CDR3 is 14 amino acids long. The CDR3 DNA follows: TGCAGTGCTAGGACGGGTTCCGACAATCAGCCCCAGCATTTT. It codes for CSARTGSDNQPQHF.

The chain joins TRBV29-1 to TRBJ2-3; possibly TRBD2 for D (6 bases). Germline assignment: CDR1 SQVTM and CDR2 ANQGSEA. V lost 6 bases, J lost 1 base, and 11 bases lay in between. This CDR3 has 13 amino acids. CDR3 bases: TGCAGCGTCGCGGGACCAGGCACAGATACGCAGTATTTT. Translating it yields CSVAGPGTDTQYF.

This rearrangement joins TRBV7-2 to TRBJ2-3; TRBD2 agrees at 7 bases. V lost 7 bases and J lost 5; bases outside the gene matches: 12. The CDR3 spans 15 residues. Germline V gene sequence: CDR1 SGHTA, CDR2 FQGNSA. The CDR3 nucleotides are TGTGCCAGCAAAATCCGGGGGGTAGGGGAAGATACGCAGTATTTT. Translated, it gives CASKIRGVGEDTQYF.

This clonotype was observed many times. The rearrangement links TRBV12-3 or TRBV12-4 to TRBJ1-1, with D perhaps TRBD1 (6 bases). The germline V and J ends were trimmed by 5 bases and 1 base, with 17 bases remaining between them. The CDR3 contains 16 residues. The CDR3 DNA follows: TGTGCCAGCAGTCTCGTGCAGGGGCGTGGGAACACTGAAGCTTTCTTT. It yields the protein CASSLVQGRGNTEAFF.